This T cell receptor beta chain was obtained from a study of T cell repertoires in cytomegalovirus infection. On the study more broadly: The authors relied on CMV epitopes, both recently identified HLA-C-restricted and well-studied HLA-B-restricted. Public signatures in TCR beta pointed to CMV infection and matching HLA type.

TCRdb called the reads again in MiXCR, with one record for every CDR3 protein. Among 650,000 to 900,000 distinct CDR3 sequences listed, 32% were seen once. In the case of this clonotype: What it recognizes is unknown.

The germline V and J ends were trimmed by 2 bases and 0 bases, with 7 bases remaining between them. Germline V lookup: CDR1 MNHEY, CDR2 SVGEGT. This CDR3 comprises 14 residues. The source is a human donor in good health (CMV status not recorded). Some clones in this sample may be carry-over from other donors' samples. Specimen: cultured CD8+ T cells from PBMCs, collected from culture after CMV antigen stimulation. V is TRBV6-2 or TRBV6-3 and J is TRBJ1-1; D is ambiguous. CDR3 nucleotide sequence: TGTGCCAGCAGTTACCTGTTGGTGAACACTGAAGCTTTCTTT. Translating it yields CASSYLLVNTEAFF.